This T cell receptor (beta chain) was captured by sequencing in a study of shared clonotypes between healthy human individuals. Study in general: The donors, a couple of women and three men, were aged 18 to 49. The plates for each donor numbered three CD4 naive, three CD4 memory, two CD8 naive and one CD8 memory.

Regarding the study as a whole: Clonotype sharing across four donors was observed for around 4.5% of naive CD4 clonotypes.

Repertoires were generated with immunoSEQ multiplex PCR, while TCRdb's copy carries only in-frame clones and drops some. The sample includes hundreds of thousands of clones, around 74% of them seen just once. Regarding this clone: The antigen remains unidentified.

Every donor was a Caucasian adult from Nashville, Tennessee. Input material: memory CD4+ T cells sorted from blood. Subset: CD45RA-negative fraction. This receptor was taken from a woman younger than 45 in good health.

The CDR3 sequence is CASRPGLAPTEAFF. CDR3 nucleotide sequence: TGTGCCAGCAGACCCGGGCTAGCCCCCACTGAAGCTTTCTTT. The J gene is TRBJ1-1, the V gene TRBV6-5; D not resolved. Trimming took off 6 bases at V and 4 bases at J, with 15 bases between the two ends. CDR3 size: 14 residues. The germline gives CDR1 MNHEY, CDR2 SVGAGI.